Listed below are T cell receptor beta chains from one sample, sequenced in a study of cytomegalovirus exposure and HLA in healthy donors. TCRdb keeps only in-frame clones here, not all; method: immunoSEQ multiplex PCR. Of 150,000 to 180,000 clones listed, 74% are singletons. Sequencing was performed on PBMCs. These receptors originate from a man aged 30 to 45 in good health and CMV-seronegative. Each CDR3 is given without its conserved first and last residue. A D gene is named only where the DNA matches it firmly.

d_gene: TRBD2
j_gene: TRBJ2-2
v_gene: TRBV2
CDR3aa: AREGRHTGELF

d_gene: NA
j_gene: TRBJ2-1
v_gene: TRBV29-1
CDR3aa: SVVRDEQF

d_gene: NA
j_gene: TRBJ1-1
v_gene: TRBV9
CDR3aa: ASGRENTEAF

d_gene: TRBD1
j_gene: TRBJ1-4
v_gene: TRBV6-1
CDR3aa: ASGDRGRNEKLF

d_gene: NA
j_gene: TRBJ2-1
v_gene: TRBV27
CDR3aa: ASSFRGIGFNEQF

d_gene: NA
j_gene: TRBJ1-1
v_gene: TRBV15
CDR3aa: ATSRALAGAKTEAF

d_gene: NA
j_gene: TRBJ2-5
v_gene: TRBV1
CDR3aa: TSSQPGTSGGGVGENQY

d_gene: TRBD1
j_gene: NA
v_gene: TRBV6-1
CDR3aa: ASSPPTGSYEQY

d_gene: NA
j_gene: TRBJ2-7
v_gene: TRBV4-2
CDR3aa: ASSQDWRGHSDYEQY

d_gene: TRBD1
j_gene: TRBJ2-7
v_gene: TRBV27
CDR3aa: ASTRTGVAYEQY

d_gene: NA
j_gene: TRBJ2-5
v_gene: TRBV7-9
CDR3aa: ASSLSSPRGVQETQY

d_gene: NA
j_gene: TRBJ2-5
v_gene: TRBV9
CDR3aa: ASSVALQETQY

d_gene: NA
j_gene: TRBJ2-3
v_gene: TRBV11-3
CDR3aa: ASSPTGYGTQY

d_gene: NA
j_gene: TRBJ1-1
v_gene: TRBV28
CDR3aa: ASSLSGSLTEAF

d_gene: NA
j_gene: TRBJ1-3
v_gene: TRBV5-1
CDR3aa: ASSLGAGAGNTIY

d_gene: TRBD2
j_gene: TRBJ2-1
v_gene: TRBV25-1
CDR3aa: ASRGLAGGREQF

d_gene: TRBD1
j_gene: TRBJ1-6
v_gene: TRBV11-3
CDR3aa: ASTADRGGNSPLH

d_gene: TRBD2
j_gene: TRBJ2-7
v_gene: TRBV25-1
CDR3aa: ASSSRTSVDEQY

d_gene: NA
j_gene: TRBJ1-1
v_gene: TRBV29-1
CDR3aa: SVVGGSFQGAF

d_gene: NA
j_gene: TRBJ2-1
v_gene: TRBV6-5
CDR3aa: ASVPASINEQF

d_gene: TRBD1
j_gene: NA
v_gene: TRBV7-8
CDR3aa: ASSLEAGQGSYEQY

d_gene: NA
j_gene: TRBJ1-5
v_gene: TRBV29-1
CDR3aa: SAKTDNSNQPQN

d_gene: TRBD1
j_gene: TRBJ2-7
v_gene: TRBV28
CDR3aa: ASSLTQGAYEQY

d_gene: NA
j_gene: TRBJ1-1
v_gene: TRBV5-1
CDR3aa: ASSLAQGMNTEAF

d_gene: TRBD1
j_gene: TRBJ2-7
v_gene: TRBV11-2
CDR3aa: ASSLWTGTSEQY

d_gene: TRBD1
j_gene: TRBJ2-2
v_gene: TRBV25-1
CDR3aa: ASSESQGRAGELF

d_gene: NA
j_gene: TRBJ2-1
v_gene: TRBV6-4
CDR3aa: ASSLRGGSEQF

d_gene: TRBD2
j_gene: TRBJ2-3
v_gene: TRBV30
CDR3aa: AWSVLAGDRTDTQY

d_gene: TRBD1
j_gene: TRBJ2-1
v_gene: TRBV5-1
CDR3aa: ASSRSGTAYNEQF

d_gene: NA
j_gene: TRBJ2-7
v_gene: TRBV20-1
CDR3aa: SAPDNYEQY

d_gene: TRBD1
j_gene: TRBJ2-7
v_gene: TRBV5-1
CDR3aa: ASTPDRVSYEQY

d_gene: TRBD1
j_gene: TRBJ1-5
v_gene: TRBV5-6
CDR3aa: ASSSGQGGPQH

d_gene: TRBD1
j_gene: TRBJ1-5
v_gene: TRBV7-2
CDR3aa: ASSLDPLRGGYQPQH

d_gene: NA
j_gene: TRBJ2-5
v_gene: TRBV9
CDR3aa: ASSPEGVETQY

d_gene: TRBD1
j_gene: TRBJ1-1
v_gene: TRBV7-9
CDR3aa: ASSRDGQGGTEAF

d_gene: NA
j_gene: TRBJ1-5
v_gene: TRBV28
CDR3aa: ASSLGSGRDQPQH

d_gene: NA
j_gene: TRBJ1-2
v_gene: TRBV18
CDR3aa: ASSPGLGGRGYT

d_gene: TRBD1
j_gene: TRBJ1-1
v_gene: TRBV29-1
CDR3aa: SVLRGPNTEAF

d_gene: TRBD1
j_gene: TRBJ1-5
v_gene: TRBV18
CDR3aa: ASSIDRANQPQH

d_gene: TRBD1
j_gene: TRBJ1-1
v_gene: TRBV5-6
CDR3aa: ASSFGTGNTEAF

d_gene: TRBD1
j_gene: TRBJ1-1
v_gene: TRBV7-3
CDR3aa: ASSLESGGRPEAF

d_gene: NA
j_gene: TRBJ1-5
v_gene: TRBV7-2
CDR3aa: ASSLDIRVNQPQH

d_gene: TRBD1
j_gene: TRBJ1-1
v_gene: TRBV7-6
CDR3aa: ASSQRQGQGAEAF

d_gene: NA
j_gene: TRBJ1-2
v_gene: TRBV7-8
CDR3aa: ASSLYVNYGYT

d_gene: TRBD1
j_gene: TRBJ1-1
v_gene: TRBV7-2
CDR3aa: ASSLALDRGTEAF